This T cell receptor beta chain was recorded in a study of shared clonotypes between healthy human individuals. Across the whole study: Three plates were used per donor for CD4 naive, three for CD4 memory, two for CD8 naive and one for CD8 memory.

General study results and limits: When naive CD4 clonotypes were compared across a handful of donors, 5% to 5.5% were shared. Among donors, sharing of clonotypes was expected to be affected by sequencing depth.

Worth noting for this clone: No antigen is known for it.

Here immunoSEQ multiplex PCR was the method, and the copy in TCRdb shows in-frame clones only, minus some. The table includes 2 million to 2.5 million clones, about 90% detected once. CDR1 is MNHNY, CDR2 SVGAGI, per germline (reference sequence). V lost 5 bases, J lost 7 bases, and 8 bases stayed unmatched. The CDR3 is 14 residues long. The receptor was derived from a man younger than 30 in good health. Some clones in this sample may be carry-over from other donors' samples. The V and J genes are TRBV6-6 and TRBJ2-7, with 10 bases identical to TRBD1. Sequenced: naive CD4+ T cells from PBMCs. This sample's subset: CD45RA+ positively selected. Written as DNA, the CDR3 is TGTGCCAGCAGTACCGACAGGGGGCTAGATGAGCAGTACTTC. This sequence encodes CASSTDRGLDEQYF.